This T cell receptor beta chain comes out of a study of CD8+ T cells in alopecia areata. The overall study: Tofacitinib therapy lasting 6 to 18 months was followed by 6 months off drug.

Extraction of RNA preceded its reverse transcription into cDNA, which served as the sequencing template. The assay was immunoSEQ multiplex PCR, and TCRdb's table has in-frame clones only and misses some. The data contain more than 200,000 clones, about 40% of them seen just once; the ten biggest clones take up around 3%. Treatment described: oral pan-JAK inhibitor, 5-10 mg twice daily. V was shortened by 10 bases and J by 4 bases, with 5 bases between the two germline ends. The CDR3 is 9 amino acids. Germline CDR1 is LNHDA and CDR2 is SQIVND (reference sequence). Overall study findings and caveats: Only one nonresponder was present, which leaves the link between baseline CD8+ expansion and response uncertain. Under tofacitinib, numerous expanded lesional clonotypes remained detectable in scalp and blood.

Remarks on this clone: Its specificity is unknown.

The clonotype comes from a human donor with alopecia areata. The sequencing used CD4+ T cells sorted from blood, collected at approximately week 36, from a patient treated with tofacitinib. The rearrangement uses TRBV19 and TRBJ2-7; D ambiguous. The DNA of the CDR3 is TGTGCCACCCATTACGAGCAGTACTTC. Its translation is CATHYEQYF.